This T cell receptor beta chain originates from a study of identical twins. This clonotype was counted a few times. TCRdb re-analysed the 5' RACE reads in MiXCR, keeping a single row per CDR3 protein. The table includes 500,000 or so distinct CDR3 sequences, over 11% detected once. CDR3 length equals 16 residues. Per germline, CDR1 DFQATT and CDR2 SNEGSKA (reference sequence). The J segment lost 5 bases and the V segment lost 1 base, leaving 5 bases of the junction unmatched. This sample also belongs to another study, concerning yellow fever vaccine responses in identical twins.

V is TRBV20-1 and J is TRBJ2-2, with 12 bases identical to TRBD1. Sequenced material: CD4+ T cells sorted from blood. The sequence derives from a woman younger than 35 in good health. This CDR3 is CSARGGGQGATGELFF. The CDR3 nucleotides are TGCAGTGCTAGAGGGGGGGGACAGGGGGCTACCGGGGAGCTGTTTTTT.